Following are 4 T cell receptor beta chains from one sample sequenced in a study of cytomegalovirus exposure and HLA in healthy donors. Primers included in the PCR were 60 Vbeta and 13 Jbeta primers. Libraries were prepared by immunoSEQ multiplex PCR; TCRdb keeps only in-frame clonotypes and omits some of them. The sample records about 100,000 clones, around four fifths being singletons. The sequenced material came from PBMCs. Receptor source: a man aged 35-49 years in good health and CMV-seronegative.

Turning to this clone: At one end, the junction sequence differs from germline, possibly due to a read error. V and J are TRBV7-9 and TRBJ2-4; possibly TRBD1 for D (6 bases). From germline, CDR1 is SEHNR and CDR2 FQNEAQ (reference sequence). This CDR3 is 15 amino acids long. CDR3 sequence: CSSSFTGQGLDIQYF. The CDR3 coding sequence is TGTTCCAGCAGCTTTACCGGGCAGGGGCTTGACATTCAGTACTTC.

The chain has TRBV18 and TRBJ2-3; 7 bases line up with TRBD1. CDR1 is KGHSH, CDR2 LQKENI, per germline. After removal of 5 bases from V and 1 base from J, the junction contained 12 bases not matched to a gene. The CDR3 has 17 residues. DNA for the CDR3: TGTGCCAGCTCATCCCCAAACAGGGGTTCGGGCACAGATACGCAGTATTTT. Protein sequence: CASSSPNRGSGTDTQYF.

This rearrangement joins TRBV10-3 to TRBJ2-1; 10 nucleotides align to TRBD2. Germline values: CDR1 ENHRY, CDR2 SYGVKD. Trimming removed 4 bases from V and 7 bases from J; junction bases left unmatched: 13. There are 17 residues in the CDR3. The CDR3 coding sequence is TGTGCCATCAGTGGGGACAGACCGGGACTAGCGTCGAATGAGCAGTTCTTC. Amino acids: CAISGDRPGLASNEQFF.

The chain couples TRBV7-9 to TRBJ1-2; 7 nucleotides align to TRBD1. V shed 0 bases, J shed 4 bases, and the junction held 17 bases outside the gene matches. This CDR3 contains 19 residues. Germline V gene sequence: CDR1 SEHNR, CDR2 FQNEAQ (reference sequence). For the CDR3, the DNA is TGTGCCAGCAGCTTAGCAGGTTTTGGTTTGGCCAGGGGGTTCTATGGCTACACCTTC. Its protein is CASSLAGFGLARGFYGYTF.